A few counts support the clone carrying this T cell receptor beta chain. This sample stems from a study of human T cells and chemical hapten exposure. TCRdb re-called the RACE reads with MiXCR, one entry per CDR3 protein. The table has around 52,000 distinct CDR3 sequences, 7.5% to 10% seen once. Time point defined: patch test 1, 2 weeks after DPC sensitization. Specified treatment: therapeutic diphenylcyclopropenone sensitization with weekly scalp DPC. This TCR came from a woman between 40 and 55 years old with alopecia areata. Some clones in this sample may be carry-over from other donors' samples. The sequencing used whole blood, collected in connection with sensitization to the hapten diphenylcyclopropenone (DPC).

CDR3 protein: CASSYVLSGNYNEQFF. Here the CDR3 DNA reads TGTGCCAGCAGTTACGTTCTTAGCGGGAACTACAATGAGCAGTTCTTC. This sequence joins TRBV6-6 and TRBJ2-1, with TRBD2 matching 8 bases. V trimming: 2 bases; J trimming: 3 bases; junction bases outside the gene matches: 6. CDR3 size: 16 residues. In germline, CDR1 is MNHNY, CDR2 SVGAGI (reference sequence).